This TCR beta chain was identified in a study of OX40 agonist ivuxolimab in advanced cancers. About the research overall: Clinicians treated patients with ivuxolimab, an agonistic anti-OX40 (CD134) antibody.

Using immunoSEQ multiplex PCR, the repertoire was profiled, and TCRdb retains in-frame clones only, with some absent. The table has more than 75,000 clones, about 85% seen once. Trimming removed 4 bases at V and 2 bases at J, with 9 bases between. Germline assignment: CDR1 SNHLY and CDR2 FYNNEI. The CDR3 length is 14 residues. The genes are TRBV2 and TRBJ2-1; maybe TRBD2 (5 bases). This receptor was taken from an adult with an advanced solid tumor such as melanoma, head and neck, liver or kidney cancer. The specimen was CD4+ or CD8+ T cells sorted from blood, collected in a trial of the OX40 agonist ivuxolimab. CDR3: CASSVEVAYNEQFF. The CDR3 DNA sequence: TGTGCCAGCAGTGTGGAGGTAGCCTACAATGAGCAGTTCTTC. Complete variable domain (other parts from reference TRBV2 and TRBJ2-1): EPEVTQTPSHQVTQMGQEVILRCVPISNHLYFYWYRQILGQKVEFLVSFYNNEISEKSEIFDDQFSVERPDGSNFTLKIRSTKLEDSAMYFCASSVEVAYNEQFFGPGTRLTVL.